Listed here are 8 T cell receptor beta chains from one sample, sequenced in a study of blood T cell repertoires in COVID-19. Profiled with immunoSEQ multiplex PCR; TCRdb holds only in-frame clones, not every one. The sample records some 99,000 clones, 84% being singletons. The sequenced sample was peripheral blood. The receptors were gathered from a woman aged 45 to 65 with acute or convalescent COVID-19.

This clone has only one observation. V is TRBV6-5 and J is TRBJ2-7, with a possible D match to TRBD2 (5 bases). V shed 6 bases and J shed 6 bases, with 15 bases lying between them. CDR1 is MNHEY, CDR2 SVGAGI, per germline. The CDR3 totals 13 residues. The CDR3 here is CASRIGLAGEQYF. The CDR3 DNA reads TGTGCCAGCAGGATTGGACTCGCCGGCGAGCAGTACTTC.

The chain is built from TRBV2 and TRBJ2-7; 9 bases match TRBD2. The CDR3 runs to 15 residues. Germline V CDR1 and CDR2: SNHLY, FYNNEI. Trimming cost V 0 bases and J 3 bases; bases outside gene matches: 3. CDR3 in amino acids: CASSEASGGIYEQYF. CDR3 nucleotides: TGTGCCAGCAGTGAAGCCAGCGGGGGGATCTACGAGCAGTACTTC.

The chain uses TRBV24-1 and TRBJ2-2, with D possibly being TRBD1 (6 bases). Trimming stripped 1 base from V and 5 bases from J, with 7 bases between. The CDR3 contains 14 residues. CDR1 is KGHDR, CDR2 SFDVKD, per germline. CDR3 in amino acids: CATSDLTGTGELFF. The DNA for the CDR3 is TGTGCCACCAGTGATTTAACAGGGACCGGGGAGCTGTTTTTT.

CDR3 loop: CASTFRRDTRSYGYTF. The CDR3 nucleotides are TGTGCCAGCACCTTCCGAAGGGACACCCGGTCCTATGGCTACACCTTC. J is TRBJ1-2 and V is TRBV7-6; D perhaps matches TRBD1 (6 bases). Germline V lookup: CDR1 SGHVS, CDR2 FNYEAQ. The CDR3 is made up of 16 amino acids. The germline V and J ends were trimmed by 7 bases and 4 bases, with 22 bases remaining between them.

The count of this clone is one. The J gene is TRBJ1-6, the V gene TRBV6-5; 10 nucleotides align to TRBD1. Trimming cost V 6 bases and J 6 bases; bases outside gene matches: 2. The CDR3 is 14 amino acids. In germline, CDR1 is MNHEY, CDR2 SVGAGI. CDR3 DNA sequence: TGTGCCAGCAGCGGGACAGGGGCTAATTCACCCCTCCACTTT. It is translated as CASSGTGANSPLHF.

This sequence joins TRBV11-3 and TRBJ1-5; D unclear. The germline CDR1 and CDR2 sequences are SGHNT and YENEEA. This CDR3 is 17 amino acids long. V dropped 1 base and J dropped 1 base, with 14 bases sitting between them. In DNA, the CDR3 is TGTGCCAGCAGCTTAGGCCAGGTCATCGGAAGCAATCAGCCCCAGCATTTT. Amino acid sequence: CASSLGQVIGSNQPQHF.

The rearrangement links TRBV2 to TRBJ1-1, with 7 positions matching TRBD1. The V segment lost 5 bases and the J segment 11 bases; nucleotides outside the gene matches: 5. The CDR3 contains 11 residues. Per the germline V gene, CDR1 is SNHLY and CDR2 is FYNNEI. The CDR3 reads CASSRDSKAFF. The CDR3 DNA reads TGTGCCAGCAGTAGGGACAGCAAGGCTTTCTTT.

The V and J genes are TRBV12-3 or TRBV12-4 and TRBJ1-1, with TRBD1 matching 7 bases. Trimming removed 5 bases from V and 5 bases from J; junction bases left unmatched: 5. The CDR3 runs to 13 residues. The CDR3 region has the DNA TGTGCCAGCAGTCGACAGGGAACGACTGAAGCTTTCTTT. Translated: CASSRQGTTEAFF.